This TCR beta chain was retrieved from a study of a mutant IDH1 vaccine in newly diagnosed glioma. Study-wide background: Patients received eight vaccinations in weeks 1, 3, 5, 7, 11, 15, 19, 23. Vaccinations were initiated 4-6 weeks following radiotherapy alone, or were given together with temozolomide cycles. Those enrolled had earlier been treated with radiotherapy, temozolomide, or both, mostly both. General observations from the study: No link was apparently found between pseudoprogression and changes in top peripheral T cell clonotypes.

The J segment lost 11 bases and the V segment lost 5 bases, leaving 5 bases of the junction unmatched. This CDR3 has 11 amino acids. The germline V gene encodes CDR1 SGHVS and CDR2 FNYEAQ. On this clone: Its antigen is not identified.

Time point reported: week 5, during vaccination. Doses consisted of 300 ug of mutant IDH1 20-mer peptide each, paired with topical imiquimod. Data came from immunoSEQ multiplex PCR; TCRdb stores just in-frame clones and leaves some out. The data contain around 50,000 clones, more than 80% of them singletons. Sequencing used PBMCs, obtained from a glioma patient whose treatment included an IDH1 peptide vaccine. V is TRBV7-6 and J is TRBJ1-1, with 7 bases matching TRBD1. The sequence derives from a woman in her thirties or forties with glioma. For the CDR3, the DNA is TGTGCCAGCAGCCCAGGACAGGAGGCTTTCTTT. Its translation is CASSPGQEAFF. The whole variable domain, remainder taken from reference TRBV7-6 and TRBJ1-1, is GAGVSQSPRYKVTKRGQDVALRCDPISGHVSLYWYRQALGQGPEFLTYFNYEAQQDKSGLPNDRFSAERPEGSISTLTIQRTEQRDSAMYRCASSPGQEAFFGQGTRLTVV.